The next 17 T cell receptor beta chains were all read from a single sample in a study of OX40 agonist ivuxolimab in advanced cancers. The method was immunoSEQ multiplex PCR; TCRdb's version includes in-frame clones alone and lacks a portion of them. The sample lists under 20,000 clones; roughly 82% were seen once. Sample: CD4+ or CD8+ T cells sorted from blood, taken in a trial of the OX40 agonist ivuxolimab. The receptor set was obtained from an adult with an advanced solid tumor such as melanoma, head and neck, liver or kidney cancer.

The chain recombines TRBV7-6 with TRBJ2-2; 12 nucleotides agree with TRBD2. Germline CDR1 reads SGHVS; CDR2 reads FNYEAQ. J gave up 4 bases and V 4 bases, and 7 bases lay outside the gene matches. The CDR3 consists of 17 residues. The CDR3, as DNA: TGTGCCAGCAGCTCCCCCGGACTAGCGGGATTCACCGGGGAGCTGTTTTTT. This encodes CASSSPGLAGFTGELFF.

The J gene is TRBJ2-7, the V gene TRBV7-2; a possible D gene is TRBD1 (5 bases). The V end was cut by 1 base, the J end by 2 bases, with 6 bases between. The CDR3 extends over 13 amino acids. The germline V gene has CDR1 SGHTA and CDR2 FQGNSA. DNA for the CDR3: TGTGCCAGCAGCTTAGACAGGACCTACGAGCAGTACTTC. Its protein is CASSLDRTYEQYF. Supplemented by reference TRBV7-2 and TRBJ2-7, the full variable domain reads GAGVSQSPSNKVTEKGKDVELRCDPISGHTALYWYRQSLGQGLEFLIYFQGNSAPDKSGLPSDRFSAERTGGSVSTLTIQRTQQEDSAVYLCASSLDRTYEQYFGPGTRLTVT.

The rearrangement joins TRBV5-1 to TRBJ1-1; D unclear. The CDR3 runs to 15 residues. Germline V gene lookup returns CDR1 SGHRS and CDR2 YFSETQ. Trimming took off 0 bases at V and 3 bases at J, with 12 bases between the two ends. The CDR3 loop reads CASSLVPGVDTEAFF. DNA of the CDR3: TGCGCCAGCAGCTTGGTGCCGGGTGTGGACACTGAAGCTTTCTTT.

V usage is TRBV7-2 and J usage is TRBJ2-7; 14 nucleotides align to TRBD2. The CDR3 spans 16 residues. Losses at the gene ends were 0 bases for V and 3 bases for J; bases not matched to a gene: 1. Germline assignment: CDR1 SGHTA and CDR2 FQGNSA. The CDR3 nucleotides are TGTGCCAGCAGCTTAGCGGGGACTAGCGGGAGCTACGAGCAGTACTTC. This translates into CASSLAGTSGSYEQYF.

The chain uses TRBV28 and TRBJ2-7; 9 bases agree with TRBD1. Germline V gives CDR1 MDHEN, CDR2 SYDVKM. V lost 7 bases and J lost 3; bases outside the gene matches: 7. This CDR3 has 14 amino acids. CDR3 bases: TGTGCCAGCAATTTCCCGGACAGGGGCTACGAGCAGTACTTC. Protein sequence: CASNFPDRGYEQYF.

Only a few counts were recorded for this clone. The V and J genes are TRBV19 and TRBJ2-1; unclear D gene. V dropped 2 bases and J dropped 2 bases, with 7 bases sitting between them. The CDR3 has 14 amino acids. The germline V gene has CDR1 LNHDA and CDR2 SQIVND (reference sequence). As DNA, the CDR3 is TGTGCCAGTAGTATAAGGGAACCCTACAATGAGCAGTTCTTC. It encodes CASSIREPYNEQFF.

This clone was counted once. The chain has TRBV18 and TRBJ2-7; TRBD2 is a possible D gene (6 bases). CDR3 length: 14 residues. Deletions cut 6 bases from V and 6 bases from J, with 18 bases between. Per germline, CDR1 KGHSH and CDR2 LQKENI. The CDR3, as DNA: TGTGCCAGCTCGCTATGGGACTCCCTAAGCGAGCAGTACTTC. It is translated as CASSLWDSLSEQYF.

The CDR3 here is CASSPHGDRGQPQHF. Written as DNA, the CDR3 is TGTGCCAGTAGCCCTCACGGCGACAGGGGTCAGCCCCAGCATTTT. The genes are TRBV19 and TRBJ1-5; 8 bases map to TRBD1. V lost 6 bases to trimming and J lost 6 bases; unmatched junction nucleotides: 10. Germline V lookup: CDR1 LNHDA, CDR2 SQIVND (reference sequence). The length of the CDR3 is 15 residues. The full variable domain, its missing parts supplied by reference TRBV19 and TRBJ1-5, is DGGITQSPKYLFRKEGQNVTLSCEQNLNHDAMYWYRQDPGQGLRLIYYSQIVNDFQKGDIAEGYSVSREKKESFPLTVTSAQKNPTAFYLCASSPHGDRGQPQHFGDGTRLSIL.

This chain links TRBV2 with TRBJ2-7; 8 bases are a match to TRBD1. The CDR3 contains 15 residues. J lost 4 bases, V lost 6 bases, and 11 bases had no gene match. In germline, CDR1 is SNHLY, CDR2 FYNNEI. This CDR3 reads CASRDQGAASYEQYF. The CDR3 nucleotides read TGTGCCAGCAGGGACCAGGGGGCGGCCTCGTACGAGCAGTACTTC.

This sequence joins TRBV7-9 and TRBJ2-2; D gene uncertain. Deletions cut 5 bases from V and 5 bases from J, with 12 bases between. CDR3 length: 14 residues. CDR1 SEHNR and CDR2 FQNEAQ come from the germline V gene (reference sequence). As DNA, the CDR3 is TGTGCCAGCAGCACTCCCCTCAGGACCGGGGAGCTGTTTTTT. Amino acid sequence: CASSTPLRTGELFF.

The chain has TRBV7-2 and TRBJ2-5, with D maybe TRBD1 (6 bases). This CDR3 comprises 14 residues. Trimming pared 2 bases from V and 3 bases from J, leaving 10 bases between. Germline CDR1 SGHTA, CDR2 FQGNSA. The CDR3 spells CASSLRGFKETQYF. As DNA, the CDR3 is TGTGCCAGCAGCTTAAGGGGGTTTAAAGAGACCCAGTACTTC.

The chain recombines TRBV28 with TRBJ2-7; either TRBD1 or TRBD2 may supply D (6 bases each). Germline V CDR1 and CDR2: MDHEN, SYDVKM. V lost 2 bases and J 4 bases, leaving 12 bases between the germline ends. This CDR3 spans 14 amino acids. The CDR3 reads CASSLPGAGYEQYF. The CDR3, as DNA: TGTGCCAGCAGTTTACCAGGGGCGGGGTACGAGCAGTACTTC.

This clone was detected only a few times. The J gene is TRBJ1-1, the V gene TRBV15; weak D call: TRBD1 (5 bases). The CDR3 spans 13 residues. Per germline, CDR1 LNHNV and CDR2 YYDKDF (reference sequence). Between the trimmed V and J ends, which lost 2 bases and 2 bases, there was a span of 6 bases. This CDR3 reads CATSRQGNTEAFF. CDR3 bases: TGTGCCACCAGCAGACAGGGCAACACTGAAGCTTTCTTT.

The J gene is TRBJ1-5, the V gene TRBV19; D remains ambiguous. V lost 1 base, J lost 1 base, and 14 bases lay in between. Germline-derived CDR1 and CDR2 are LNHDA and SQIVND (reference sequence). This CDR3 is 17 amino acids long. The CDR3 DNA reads TGTGCCAGTAGTATAGGGCAAGGACGGCTAAGCAATCAGCCCCAGCATTTT. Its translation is CASSIGQGRLSNQPQHF.

The CDR3 region has the DNA TGTGCCAGCAGCGCACGGACTAGCGGGTACAATGAGCAGTTCTTC. Amino acid sequence: CASSARTSGYNEQFF. J is TRBJ2-1 and V is TRBV11-2; 11 bases map to TRBD2. Trimming at V came to 5 bases and at J to 4 bases, leaving 4 bases not matched to a gene. The V gene's germline CDR1 is SGHAT and CDR2 FQNNGV. The CDR3 has 15 amino acids.

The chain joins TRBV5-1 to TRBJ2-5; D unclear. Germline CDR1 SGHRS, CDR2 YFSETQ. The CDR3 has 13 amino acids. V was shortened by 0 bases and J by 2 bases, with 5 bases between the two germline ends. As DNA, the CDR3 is TGCGCCAGCAGCTTGGACGTTCAAGAGACCCAGTACTTC. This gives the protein CASSLDVQETQYF.

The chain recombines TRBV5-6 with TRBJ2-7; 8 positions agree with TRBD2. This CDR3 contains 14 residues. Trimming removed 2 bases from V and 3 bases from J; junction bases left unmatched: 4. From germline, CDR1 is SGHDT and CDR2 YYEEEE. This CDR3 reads CASSFMGTSYEQYF. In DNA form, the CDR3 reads TGTGCCAGCAGCTTCATGGGGACTAGCTACGAGCAGTACTTC. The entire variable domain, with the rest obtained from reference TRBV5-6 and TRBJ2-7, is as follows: DAGVTQSPTHLIKTRGQQVTLRCSPKSGHDTVSWYQQALGQGPQFIFQYYEEEERQRGNFPDRFSGHQFPNYSSELNVNALLLGDSALYLCASSFMGTSYEQYFGPGTRLTVT.